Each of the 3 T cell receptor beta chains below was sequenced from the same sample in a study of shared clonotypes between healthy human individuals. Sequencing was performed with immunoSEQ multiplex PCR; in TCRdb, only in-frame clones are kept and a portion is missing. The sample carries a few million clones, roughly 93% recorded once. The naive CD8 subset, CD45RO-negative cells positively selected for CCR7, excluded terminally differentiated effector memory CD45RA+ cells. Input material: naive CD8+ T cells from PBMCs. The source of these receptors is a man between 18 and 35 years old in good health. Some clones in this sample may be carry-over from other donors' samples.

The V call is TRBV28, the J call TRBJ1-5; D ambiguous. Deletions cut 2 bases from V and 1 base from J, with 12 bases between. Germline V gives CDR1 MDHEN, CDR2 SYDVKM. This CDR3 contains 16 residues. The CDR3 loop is CASSLRPPRSNQPQHF. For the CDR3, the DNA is TGTGCCAGCAGTTTAAGGCCCCCCCGGAGCAATCAGCCCCAGCATTTT.

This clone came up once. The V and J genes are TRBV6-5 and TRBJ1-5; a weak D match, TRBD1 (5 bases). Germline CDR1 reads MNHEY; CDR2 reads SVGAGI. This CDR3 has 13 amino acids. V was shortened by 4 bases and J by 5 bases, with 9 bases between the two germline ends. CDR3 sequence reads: CASSSGLHQPQHF. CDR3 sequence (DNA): TGTGCCAGCAGTTCAGGGTTGCATCAGCCCCAGCATTTT.

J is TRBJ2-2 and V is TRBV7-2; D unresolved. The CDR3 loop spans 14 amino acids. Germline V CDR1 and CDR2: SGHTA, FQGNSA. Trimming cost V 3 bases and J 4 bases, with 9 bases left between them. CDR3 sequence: CASSFTTGTGELFF. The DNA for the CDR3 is TGTGCCAGCAGCTTCACCACGGGCACCGGGGAGCTGTTTTTT.